This passage covers 6 T cell receptor beta chains from one sample sequenced in a study of OX40 agonist ivuxolimab in advanced cancers. Using immunoSEQ multiplex PCR, the repertoire was profiled, and TCRdb retains in-frame clones only, with some absent. The sample has some 66,000 clones, roughly 76% seen once. The sample here was CD4+ or CD8+ T cells sorted from blood, taken in a trial of the OX40 agonist ivuxolimab. The source is an adult with an advanced solid tumor such as melanoma, head and neck, liver or kidney cancer.

The chain joins TRBV5-1 to TRBJ2-1; D is perhaps TRBD2 (6 bases). Germline loops: CDR1 SGHRS, CDR2 YFSETQ. V was pared by 4 bases and J by 8 bases, with 13 bases between. This CDR3 spans 13 amino acids. DNA for the CDR3: TGCGCCAGCAGCACTTCGGGGGATCATGAGCAGTTCTTC. This translates into CASSTSGDHEQFF.

The V gene is TRBV14, the J gene TRBJ1-2, with D possibly TRBD1 on 6 matching bases. The V gene lost 1 base and the J gene lost 8 bases, with 14 bases spanning the gap. The germline V gene encodes CDR1 SGHDN and CDR2 FVKESK. The CDR3 is made up of 14 amino acids. The DNA of the CDR3 is TGTGCCAGCAGCCAAGTGGCAGGGGTAGGCGGCTACACCTTC. The encoded protein is CASSQVAGVGGYTF.

This chain connects TRBV7-6 to TRBJ2-7; 9 positions agree with TRBD2. J lost 7 bases, V lost 5 bases, and 18 bases had no gene match. The CDR3 covers 17 residues. Germline CDR1 and CDR2: SGHVS and FNYEAQ. Written as DNA, the CDR3 is TGTGCCAGCAGCCGGCGGATTAGGGTAGCGGGAGAAAGTGAGCAGTACTTC. Translating it yields CASSRRIRVAGESEQYF.

This sequence joins TRBV19 and TRBJ1-1; weak D call: TRBD1 (6 bases). Germline CDR1 is LNHDA and CDR2 is SQIVND (reference sequence). This CDR3 has 13 residues. Trimming stripped 10 bases from V and 5 bases from J, with 17 bases between. The CDR3 DNA reads TGTGCCACAATTTCAGGGGCTATTACTGAAGCTTTCTTT. It encodes CATISGAITEAFF. The full variable domain, completed using reference TRBV19 and TRBJ1-1, is DGGITQSPKYLFRKEGQNVTLSCEQNLNHDAMYWYRQDPGQGLRLIYYSQIVNDFQKGDIAEGYSVSREKKESFPLTVTSAQKNPTAFYLCATISGAITEAFFGQGTRLTVV.

The rearrangement joins TRBV20-1 to TRBJ2-3; no definite D call. V was shortened by 6 bases and J by 0 bases, with 4 bases between the two germline ends. Germline assignment: CDR1 DFQATT and CDR2 SNEGSKA (reference sequence). The CDR3 contains 11 residues. The DNA of the CDR3 is TGCAGTGCCGGTAGCACAGATACGCAGTATTTT. Its protein is CSAGSTDTQYF.

The gene calls are TRBV10-2 and TRBJ1-2, with D possibly TRBD1 on 6 matching bases. Trimming took off 3 bases at V and 8 bases at J, with 13 bases between the two ends. Germline CDR1 and CDR2: WSHSY and SAAADI. The CDR3 covers 13 residues. Here the CDR3 DNA reads TGCGCCAGCAGTGAACAGGGTGCGTTGGGCTACACCTTC. The encoded protein is CASSEQGALGYTF.